The source of this T cell receptor beta chain is a study of long-term antiretroviral therapy in people with HIV. General study findings and limits: Once patients were on ART, diversity went higher but still fell short of transplant donor controls.

With survey level as its setting, the immunoSEQ assay was v3.0. Per-sample targets for sequencing were roughly 40,000-55,000 T-cell genomes. Clones were read by immunoSEQ multiplex PCR, and TCRdb kept only the in-frame ones, dropping some. The sample has about 25,000 clones; more than 85% are singletons. About this clone itself: Its cognate antigen is unknown.

This CDR3 is 12 amino acids long. The germline gives CDR1 SGHNT, CDR2 YENEEA. The germline V and J ends were trimmed by 6 bases and 4 bases, with 9 bases remaining between them. Here the sequenced sample was unsorted PBMCs, taken 7.6 years after starting antiretroviral therapy. The sequence came from a woman between 40 and 50 years old with HIV. The chain has TRBV11-3 and TRBJ1-1; D is unresolved. The CDR3 loop is CASRGLGTEAFF. CDR3 nucleotide sequence: TGTGCCAGCAGGGGCCTGGGCACTGAAGCTTTCTTT.